This T cell receptor beta chain was found in a study of blood T cells in healthy people across ages. Study at large: Per two T cells, about one barcoded beta molecule was captured through template switching. Findings and caveats of the study: Long-lived donors had more naive CD4+ cells and higher diversity than aged donors.

On this clonotype: Its matching antigen is unknown.

The CDR3 covers 15 residues. V trimming: 7 bases; J trimming: 4 bases; junction bases outside the gene matches: 9. The authors ran a second PCR of 7 to 11 cycles using a sample-barcoded 5' primer and a J-beta primer mix. Each cDNA molecule was tagged by a template-switch adaptor with 12 random nucleotides. TCRdb independently ran MiXCR on the 5' RACE reads; one entry per CDR3 protein. Among about 1,500,000 distinct CDR3 sequences listed, roughly 28% were seen once. Sequencing was done on a sample of blood. This rearrangement joins TRBV12-3 or TRBV12-4 to TRBJ2-3, with 9 bases fitting TRBD2. The receptor comes from a woman aged 25-40 years in good health. The DNA for the CDR3 is TGTGCCAGCATCAGTAGCGGGAGAGAGGCAGATACGCAGTATTTT. The encoded protein is CASISSGREADTQYF.